This T cell receptor (beta chain) was captured in a study of blood T cells in healthy people across ages. Study-wide points: PBMC samples, being unsorted, prevented any conclusive comparison of naive and antigen-experienced cells. Strong correlation was found linking TCR beta diversity to naive T cell percentage.

The germline V and J ends were trimmed by 4 bases and 5 bases, with 12 bases remaining between them. This CDR3 comprises 13 residues. Germline-derived CDR1 and CDR2 are SGHKS and YYEKEE (reference sequence). The total RNA that was extracted per sample amounted to at least 6 micrograms. Together with a sample-barcoded 5' primer, a J-beta primer mix was included in a second PCR lasting roughly 6 to 12 cycles. Every cDNA was tagged by a template-switch adaptor with 12 random nucleotides. In TCRdb, the 5' RACE reads were re-called with MiXCR into one record per CDR3 protein. The data show approximately 690,000 distinct CDR3 sequences, about 43% seen once. Note on this clonotype: Its target is not known.

This TCR was sampled from a man at least 80 years old in good health. The V gene is TRBV5-5, the J gene TRBJ2-5; D remains ambiguous. Sample: blood. CDR3: CASSQDARETQYF. CDR3 DNA: TGTGCCAGCAGCCAGGACGCAAGGGAGACCCAGTACTTC.